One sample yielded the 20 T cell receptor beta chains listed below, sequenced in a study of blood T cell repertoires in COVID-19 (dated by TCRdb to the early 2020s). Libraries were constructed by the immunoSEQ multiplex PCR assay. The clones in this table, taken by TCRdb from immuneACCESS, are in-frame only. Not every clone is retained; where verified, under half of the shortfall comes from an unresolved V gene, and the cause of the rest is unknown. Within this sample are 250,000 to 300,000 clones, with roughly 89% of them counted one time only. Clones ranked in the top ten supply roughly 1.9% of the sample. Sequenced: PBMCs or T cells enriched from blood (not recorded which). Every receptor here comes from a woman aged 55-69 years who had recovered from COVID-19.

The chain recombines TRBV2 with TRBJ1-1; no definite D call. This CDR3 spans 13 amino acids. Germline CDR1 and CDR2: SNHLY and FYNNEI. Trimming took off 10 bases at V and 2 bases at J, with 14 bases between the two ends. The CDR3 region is CATVSERNTEAFF. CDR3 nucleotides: TGTGCCACCGTGAGTGAGAGAAACACTGAAGCTTTCTTT.

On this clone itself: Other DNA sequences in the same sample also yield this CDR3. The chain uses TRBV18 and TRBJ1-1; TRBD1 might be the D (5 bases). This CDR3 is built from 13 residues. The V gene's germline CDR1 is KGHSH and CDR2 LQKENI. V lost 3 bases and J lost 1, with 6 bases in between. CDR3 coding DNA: TGTGCCAGCTCACCTACAGGGAACACTGAAGCTTTCTTT. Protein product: CASSPTGNTEAFF.

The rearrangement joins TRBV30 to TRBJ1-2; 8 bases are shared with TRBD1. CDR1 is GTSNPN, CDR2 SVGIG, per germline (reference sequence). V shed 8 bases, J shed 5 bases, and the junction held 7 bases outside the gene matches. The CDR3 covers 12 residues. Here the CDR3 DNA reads TGTGCCCGAGGACAGGGTCATTATGGCTACACCTTC. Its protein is CARGQGHYGYTF. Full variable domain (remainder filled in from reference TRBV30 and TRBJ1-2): SQTIHQWPATLVQPVGSPLSLECTVEGTSNPNLYWYRQAAGRGLQLLFYSVGIGQISSEVPQNLSASRPQDRQFILSSKKLLLSDSGFYLCARGQGHYGYTFGSGTRLTVV.

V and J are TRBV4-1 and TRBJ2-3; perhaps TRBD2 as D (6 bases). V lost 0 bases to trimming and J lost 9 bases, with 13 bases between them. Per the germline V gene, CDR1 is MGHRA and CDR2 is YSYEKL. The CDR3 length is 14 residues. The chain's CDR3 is CASSQEVRGGTQYF. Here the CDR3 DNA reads TGCGCCAGCAGCCAAGAAGTGCGTGGGGGGACGCAGTATTTT.

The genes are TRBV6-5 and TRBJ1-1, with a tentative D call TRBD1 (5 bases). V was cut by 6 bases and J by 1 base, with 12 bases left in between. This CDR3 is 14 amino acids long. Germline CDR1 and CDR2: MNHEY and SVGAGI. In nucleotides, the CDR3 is TGTGCCAGCAGCTATGAAGGACAGAACACTGAAGCTTTCTTT. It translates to CASSYEGQNTEAFF.

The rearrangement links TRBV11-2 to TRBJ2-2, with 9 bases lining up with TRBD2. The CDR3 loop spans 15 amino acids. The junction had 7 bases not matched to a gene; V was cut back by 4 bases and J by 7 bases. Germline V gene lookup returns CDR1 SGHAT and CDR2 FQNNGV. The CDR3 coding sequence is TGTGCCAGCAGCTCTCTGCGGGGGGGGCTCGGGGAGCTGTTTTTT. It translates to CASSSLRGGLGELFF.

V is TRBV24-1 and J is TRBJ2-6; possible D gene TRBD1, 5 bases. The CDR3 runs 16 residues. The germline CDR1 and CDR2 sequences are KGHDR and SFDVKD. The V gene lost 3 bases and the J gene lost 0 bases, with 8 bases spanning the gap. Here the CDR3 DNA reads TGTGCCACCAGTGATAACAGGCACTCTGGGGCCAACGTCCTGACTTTC. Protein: CATSDNRHSGANVLTF.

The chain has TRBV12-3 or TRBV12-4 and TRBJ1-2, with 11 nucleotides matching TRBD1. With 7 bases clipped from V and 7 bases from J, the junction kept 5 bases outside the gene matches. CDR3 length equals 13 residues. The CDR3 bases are TGTGCCAGCAAGGACAGGGGGCCTCGTGGCTACACCTTC. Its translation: CASKDRGPRGYTF.

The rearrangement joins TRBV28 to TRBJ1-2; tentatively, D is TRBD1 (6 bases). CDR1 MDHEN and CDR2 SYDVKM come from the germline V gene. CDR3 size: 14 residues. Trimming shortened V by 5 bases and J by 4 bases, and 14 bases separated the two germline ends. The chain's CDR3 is CASSRPGQSYGYTF. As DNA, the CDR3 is TGTGCCAGCAGTAGACCCGGACAGTCCTATGGCTACACCTTC.

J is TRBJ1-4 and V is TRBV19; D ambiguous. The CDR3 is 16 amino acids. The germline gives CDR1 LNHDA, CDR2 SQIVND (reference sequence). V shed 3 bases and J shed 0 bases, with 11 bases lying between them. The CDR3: CASSIWRTATNEKLFF. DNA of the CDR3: TGTGCCAGTAGTATTTGGAGGACTGCAACTAATGAAAAACTGTTTTTT.

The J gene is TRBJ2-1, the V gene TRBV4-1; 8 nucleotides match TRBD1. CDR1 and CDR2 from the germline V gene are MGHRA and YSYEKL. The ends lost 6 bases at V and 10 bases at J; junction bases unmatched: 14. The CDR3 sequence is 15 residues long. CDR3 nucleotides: TGCGCCAGCAGTCACGGACAGGGTAAATTTGGCGAGCAGTTCTTC. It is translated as CASSHGQGKFGEQFF.

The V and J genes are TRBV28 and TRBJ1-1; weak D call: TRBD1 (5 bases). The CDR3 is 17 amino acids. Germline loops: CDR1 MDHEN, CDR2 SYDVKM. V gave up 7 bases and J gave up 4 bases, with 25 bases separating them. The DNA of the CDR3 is TGTGCCAGCACCTTATTCGGGGCGGGGGGTTATGGCACTGAAGCTTTCTTT. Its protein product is CASTLFGAGGYGTEAFF. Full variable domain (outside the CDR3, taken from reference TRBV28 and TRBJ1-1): DVKVTQSSRYLVKRTGEKVFLECVQDMDHENMFWYRQDPGLGLRLIYFSYDVKMKEKGDIPEGYSVSREKKERFSLILESASTNQTSMYLCASTLFGAGGYGTEAFFGQGTRLTVV.

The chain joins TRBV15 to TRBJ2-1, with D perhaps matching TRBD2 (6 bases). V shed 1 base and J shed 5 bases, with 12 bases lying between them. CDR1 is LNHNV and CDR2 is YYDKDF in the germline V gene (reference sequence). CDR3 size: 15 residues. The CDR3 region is CATSRVGGRHNEQFF. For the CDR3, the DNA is TGTGCCACCAGCAGAGTGGGGGGAAGGCACAATGAGCAGTTCTTC.

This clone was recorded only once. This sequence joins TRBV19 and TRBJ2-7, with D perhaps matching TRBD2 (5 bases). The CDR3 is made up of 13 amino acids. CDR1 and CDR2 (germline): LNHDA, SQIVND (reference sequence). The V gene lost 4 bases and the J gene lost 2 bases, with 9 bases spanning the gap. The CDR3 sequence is CASSKRDAYEQYF. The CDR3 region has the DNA TGTGCCAGTAGTAAGAGGGATGCCTACGAGCAGTACTTC.

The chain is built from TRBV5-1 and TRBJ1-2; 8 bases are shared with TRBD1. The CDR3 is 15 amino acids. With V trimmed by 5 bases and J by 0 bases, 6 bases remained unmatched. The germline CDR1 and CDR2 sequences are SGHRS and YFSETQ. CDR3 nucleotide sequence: TGCGCCAGCAGACCTGGGACAGGCCCTAACTATGGCTACACCTTC. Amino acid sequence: CASRPGTGPNYGYTF.

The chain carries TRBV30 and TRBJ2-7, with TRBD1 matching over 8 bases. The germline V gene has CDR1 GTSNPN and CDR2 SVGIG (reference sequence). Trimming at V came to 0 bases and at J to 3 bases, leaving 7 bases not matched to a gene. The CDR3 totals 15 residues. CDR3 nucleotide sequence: TGTGCCTGGAGTGTAAGGGACAGGTACTACTACGAGCAGTACTTC. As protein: CAWSVRDRYYYEQYF.

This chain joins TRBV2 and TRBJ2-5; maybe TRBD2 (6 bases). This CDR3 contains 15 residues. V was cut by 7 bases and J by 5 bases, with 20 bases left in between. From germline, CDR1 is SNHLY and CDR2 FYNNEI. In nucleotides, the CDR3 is TGTGCCAGCAACCTGGGGGGTCTAGCGTCGGAGACCCAGTACTTC. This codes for CASNLGGLASETQYF.

CDR3 in amino acids: CSVTGTAGYEQYF. The DNA of the CDR3 is TGCAGCGTAACCGGGACAGCCGGTTACGAGCAGTACTTC. The J gene is TRBJ2-7, the V gene TRBV29-1; 7 bases align to TRBD1. The CDR3 length is 13 residues. Germline V lookup: CDR1 SQVTM, CDR2 ANQGSEA. Trimming took 6 bases from V and 4 from J; bases not matched to a gene: 9.

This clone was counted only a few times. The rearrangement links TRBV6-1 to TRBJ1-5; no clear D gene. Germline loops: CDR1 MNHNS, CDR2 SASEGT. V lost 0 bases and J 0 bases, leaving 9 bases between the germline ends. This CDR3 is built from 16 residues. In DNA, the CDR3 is TGTGCCAGCAGTGAAGCGGGGAGATATAGCAATCAGCCCCAGCATTTT. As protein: CASSEAGRYSNQPQHF.

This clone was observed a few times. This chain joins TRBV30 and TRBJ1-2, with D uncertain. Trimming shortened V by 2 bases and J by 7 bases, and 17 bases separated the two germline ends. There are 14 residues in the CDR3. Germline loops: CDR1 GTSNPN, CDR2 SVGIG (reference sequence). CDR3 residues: CAWSPSSRSTGYTF. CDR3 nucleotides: TGTGCCTGGAGTCCGTCGAGCAGGTCGACTGGCTACACCTTC.